This T cell receptor (beta chain) was found in a study of cytomegalovirus exposure and HLA in healthy donors. Concerning this clone itself: Its matching antigen is unknown.

Libraries were prepared by immunoSEQ multiplex PCR; TCRdb keeps only in-frame clonotypes and omits some of them. This table has about 360,000 clones, roughly 90% appearing once. Findings and caveats of the study: Subsequent analysis of the approximately 110 validation repertoires found a tendency for first-cohort TCR clusters to co-occur. In vitro testing confirmed a few CMV-associated chains as specific for CMV antigens. The study labeled 164 TCR beta chains cytomegalovirus-associated. Cytomegalovirus status was reportedly diagnosed by the classifier with high sensitivity and specificity.

There are 15 residues in the CDR3. CDR1 is SNHLY, CDR2 FYNNEI, per germline. V lost 4 bases to trimming and J lost 10 bases; unmatched junction nucleotides: 6. The gene calls are TRBV2 and TRBJ1-6, with 11 bases identical to TRBD1. The source of this sequence is a woman under 30 in good health and CMV-seronegative. Input material: PBMCs. This chain's CDR3 is CASSAGTGGMSPLHF. CDR3 sequence (DNA): TGTGCCAGCAGTGCCGGGACAGGGGGGATGTCACCCCTCCACTTT.